The clone carrying this TCR beta chain was seen only a few times. These data are taken from a study of blood T cells in healthy people across ages. The authors extracted at least 5 micrograms of total RNA per sample. A J-beta primer mix and a sample-barcoded 5' primer were used in a second PCR of about 6 to 12 cycles. In TCRdb, the 5' RACE reads were re-called with MiXCR into one record per CDR3 protein. The table includes 540,000 or so distinct CDR3 sequences, 20% to 30% detected once. In addition, the sample was reused for a study of T cells of mothers and their children. That work states: The entire RNA extract went into cDNA synthesis at approximately 1.5 ug per 15 ul. Mothers yielded over 8 million CDR3 reads, children 2.5 million to 3 million each.

The receptor comes from a boy younger than 18 in good health. Material: blood.

The CDR3 loop is CASFGQGEGYEQYF. The CDR3 region has the DNA TGTGCCAGCTTCGGACAGGGGGAAGGCTACGAGCAGTACTTC. The chain is built from TRBV27 and TRBJ2-7; 10 bases line up with TRBD1. The germline gives CDR1 MNHEY, CDR2 SMNVEV (reference sequence). This CDR3 comprises 14 residues. J lost 3 bases, V lost 8 bases, and 7 bases had no gene match.